The 11 T cell receptor beta chains in this list originate from one sample, sequenced in a study of identical twins. TCRdb redid the calling of the 5' RACE reads with MiXCR, one entry per CDR3 protein. Of about 530,000 distinct CDR3 sequences in the sample, 20% to 25% are singletons; the top ten hold more than 0.4%. This same sample was also part of a study on yellow fever vaccine responses in identical twins.

Sequencing input: CD4+ T cells sorted from blood. These receptors originate from a woman between 18 and 29 years old in good health.

This clonotype was counted ten times or more. The chain carries TRBV9 and TRBJ2-1; 8 bases align to TRBD2. V lost 0 bases to trimming and J lost 10 bases; unmatched junction nucleotides: 6. CDR1 and CDR2 from the germline V gene are SGDLS and YYNGEE. The CDR3 contains 14 residues. CDR3 bases: TGTGCCAGCAGCGTAGCGGGAGGGGTAGACGAGCAGTTCTTC. Translating gives CASSVAGGVDEQFF.

This clonotype has just a few counts. J is TRBJ2-1 and V is TRBV6-1; D possibly uses TRBD1 or TRBD2 (5 bases each). Germline lookup yields CDR1 MNHNS and CDR2 SASEGT. The CDR3 has 16 residues. With 6 bases removed from V and 5 bases from J, the gap between germline ends came to 20 bases. CDR3 nucleotide sequence: TGTGCCAGCAGGGAGCGGAATGAGGGACCCAACAATGAGCAGTTCTTC. This codes for CASRERNEGPNNEQFF.

This rearrangement joins TRBV2 to TRBJ2-7; D might be TRBD1 (6 bases). The V gene lost 6 bases and the J gene lost 6 bases, with 18 bases spanning the gap. CDR3 size: 14 residues. In germline, CDR1 is SNHLY, CDR2 FYNNEI. CDR3 loop: CASSYRQARFEQYV. The DNA for the CDR3 is TGTGCCAGCAGCTACAGACAGGCTCGCTTCGAGCAGTACGTC.

This chain joins TRBV5-1 and TRBJ2-1; D unresolved. CDR1 is SGHRS, CDR2 YFSETQ, per germline. The length of the CDR3 is 15 residues. The ends were cut back, 3 bases at V and 0 bases at J, with 10 bases in the middle. This CDR3 is CASSSTESSYNEQFF. DNA of the CDR3: TGCGCCAGCAGCTCGACTGAAAGCTCCTACAATGAGCAGTTCTTC.

The rearrangement joins TRBV20-1 to TRBJ2-5; possibly TRBD1 for D (6 bases). The germline V gene has CDR1 DFQATT and CDR2 SNEGSKA (reference sequence). The CDR3 has 15 amino acids. Between the trimmed V and J ends, which lost 2 bases and 5 bases, there was a span of 18 bases. CDR3 coding DNA: TGCAGTGCTAGACCGGAGACAGGAGCTGGGGAGACCCAGTACTTC. This encodes CSARPETGAGETQYF.

Only a few counts were recorded for this clonotype. The rearrangement joins TRBV7-8 to TRBJ2-7, with TRBD1 as a possible D gene (6 bases). The CDR3 has 13 amino acids. V lost 0 bases and J 6 bases, leaving 9 bases between the germline ends. CDR1 SGHVS and CDR2 FQNEAQ come from the germline V gene. CDR3 region: CASSLARGSEQYF. The CDR3 nucleotides read TGTGCCAGCAGCTTAGCGAGGGGGTCCGAGCAGTACTTC.

This clonotype showed up many times. The chain couples TRBV5-1 to TRBJ2-1, with D tentatively TRBD1 (5 bases). V was pared by 5 bases and J by 0 bases, with 6 bases between. Germline values: CDR1 SGHRS, CDR2 YFSETQ. The length of the CDR3 is 13 residues. The CDR3 loop is CASSQGSYNEQFF. The CDR3 coding sequence is TGCGCCAGCAGTCAGGGCTCCTACAATGAGCAGTTCTTC.

This clonotype appeared a few times. The chain has TRBV6-2 or TRBV6-3 and TRBJ2-7; no clear D gene. This CDR3 comprises 13 residues. Per germline, CDR1 MNHEY and CDR2 SVGEGT. The V gene lost 5 bases and the J gene lost 3 bases, with 11 bases spanning the gap. The CDR3 sequence is CASSTPPRYEQYV. The CDR3 DNA sequence: TGTGCCAGCAGTACTCCCCCACGCTACGAGCAGTACGTC.

This clonotype was detected many times. This chain links TRBV10-3 with TRBJ2-7; the D gene is possibly TRBD1 (5 bases). With 5 bases removed from V and 4 bases from J, the gap between germline ends came to 12 bases. There are 13 residues in the CDR3. In germline, CDR1 is ENHRY, CDR2 SYGVKD. The CDR3 DNA sequence: TGTGCCATCAGTCAGCAGGGAAAGTACGAGCAGTACGTC. Protein product: CAISQQGKYEQYV.

The chain joins TRBV4-1 to TRBJ1-2; D unresolved. V was clipped by 0 bases and J by 7 bases, with 15 bases between them. Germline V gene sequence: CDR1 MGHRA, CDR2 YSYEKL. The CDR3 runs to 15 residues. For the CDR3, the DNA is TGCGCCAGCAGCCAAGATAGGGTCCGGGGATCTGGCTACACCTTC. Its translation: CASSQDRVRGSGYTF.

The rearrangement joins TRBV29-1 to TRBJ2-7; 9 positions agree with TRBD2. With V trimmed by 3 bases and J by 7 bases, 13 bases remained unmatched. Germline V gene sequence: CDR1 SQVTM, CDR2 ANQGSEA. The CDR3 is made up of 15 amino acids. Here the CDR3 DNA reads TGCAGCGTTGATTCCCTAGCGGGAACGGCGGGGGAGCAGTACTTC. It translates to CSVDSLAGTAGEQYF.